This T cell receptor (beta chain) stems from a study of vaccination effects on CD4 cells after COVID-19. The overall study: Samples taken from a few convalescent patients early and late after vaccination were obtained.

The authors isolated CD4+ T cells after 9 to 10 days of culture. SARS-CoV-2 infection was confirmed by PCR in the person between March and December 2020. Two-dose vaccination with either BNT162b2 or mRNA-1273 was given to the participants. Regarding this clone: Its specificity is not known.

The germline V gene encodes CDR1 ENHRY and CDR2 SYGVKD. The CDR3 has 14 residues. The V segment lost 0 bases and the J segment 3 bases; nucleotides outside the gene matches: 1. Here immunoSEQ multiplex PCR was the method, and the copy in TCRdb shows in-frame clones only, minus some. The data show tens of thousands of clones, about four fifths seen once. Material: CD4+ T cells from PBMCs cultured without peptide, obtained after COVID-19 vaccination. The clonotype was recovered from a human donor who had a prior SARS-CoV-2 infection. V gene TRBV10-3 combines with J gene TRBJ2-7, with 8 bases aligning to TRBD2. DNA of the CDR3: TGTGCCATCAGTGAGTCTAGCGGGATCTACGAGCAGTACTTC. As protein: CAISESSGIYEQYF.